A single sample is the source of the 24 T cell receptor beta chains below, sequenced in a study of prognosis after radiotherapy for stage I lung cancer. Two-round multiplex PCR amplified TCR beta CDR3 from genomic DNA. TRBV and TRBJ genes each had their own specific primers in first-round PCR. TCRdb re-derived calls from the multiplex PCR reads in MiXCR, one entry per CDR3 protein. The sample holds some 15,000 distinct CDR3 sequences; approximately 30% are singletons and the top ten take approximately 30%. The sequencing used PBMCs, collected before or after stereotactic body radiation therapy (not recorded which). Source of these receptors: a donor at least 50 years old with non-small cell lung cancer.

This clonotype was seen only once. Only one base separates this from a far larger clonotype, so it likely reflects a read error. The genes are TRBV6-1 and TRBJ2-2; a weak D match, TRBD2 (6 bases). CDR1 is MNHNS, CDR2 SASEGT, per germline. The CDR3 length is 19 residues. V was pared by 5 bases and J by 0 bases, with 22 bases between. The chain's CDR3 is CASSYDMGRGGTNTGELFF. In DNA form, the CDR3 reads TGTGCCAGCAGTTACGACATGGGGCGCGGCGGGACGAACACCGGGGAGCTGTTTTTT.

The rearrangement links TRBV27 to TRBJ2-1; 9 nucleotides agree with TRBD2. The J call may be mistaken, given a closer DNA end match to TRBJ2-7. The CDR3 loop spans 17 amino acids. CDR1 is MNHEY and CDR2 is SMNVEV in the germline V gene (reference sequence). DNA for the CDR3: TGTGCCAGCAGTCCCCGCTATAGCGGGAGAGGAGGCAATGAGCAGTACTTC. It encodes CASSPRYSGRGGNEQYF.

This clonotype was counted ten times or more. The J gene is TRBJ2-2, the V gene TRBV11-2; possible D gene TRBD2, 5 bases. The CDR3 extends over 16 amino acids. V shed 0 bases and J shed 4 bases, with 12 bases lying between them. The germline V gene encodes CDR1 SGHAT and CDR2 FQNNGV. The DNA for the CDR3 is TGTGCCAGCAGCTTAGACCTCGGGGTTCGCACCGGGGAGCTGTTTTTT. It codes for CASSLDLGVRTGELFF.

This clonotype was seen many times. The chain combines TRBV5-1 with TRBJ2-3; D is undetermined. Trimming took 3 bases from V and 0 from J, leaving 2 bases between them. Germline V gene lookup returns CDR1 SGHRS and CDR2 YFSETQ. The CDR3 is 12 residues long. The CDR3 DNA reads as TGCGCCAGCAGCTCTAGCACAGATACGCAGTATTTT. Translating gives CASSSSTDTQYF.

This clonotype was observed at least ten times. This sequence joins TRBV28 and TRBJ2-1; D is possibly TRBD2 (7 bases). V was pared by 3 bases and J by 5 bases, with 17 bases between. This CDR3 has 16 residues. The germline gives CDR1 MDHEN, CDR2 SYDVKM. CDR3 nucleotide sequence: TGTGCCAGCAGTTTGCAGGGGAGACTAGCTGACAATGAGCAGTTCTTC. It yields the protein CASSLQGRLADNEQFF.

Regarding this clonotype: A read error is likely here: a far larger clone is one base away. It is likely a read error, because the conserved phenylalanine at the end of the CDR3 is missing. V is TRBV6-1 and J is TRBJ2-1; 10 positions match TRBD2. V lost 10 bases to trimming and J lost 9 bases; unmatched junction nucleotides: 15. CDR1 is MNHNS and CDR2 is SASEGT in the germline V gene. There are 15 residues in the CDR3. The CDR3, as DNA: TGTGCCATCAGCGGCAGACTAGCGGGCGAGGGTGAGCAGTTCTTA. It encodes CAISGRLAGEGEQFL.

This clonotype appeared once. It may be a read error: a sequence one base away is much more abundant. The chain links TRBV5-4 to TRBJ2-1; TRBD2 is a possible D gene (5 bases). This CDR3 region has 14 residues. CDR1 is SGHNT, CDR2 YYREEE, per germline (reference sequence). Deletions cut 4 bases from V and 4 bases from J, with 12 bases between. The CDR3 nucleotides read TGTGCCAGCAGCGAGGACGGGGAGTACAATGAGCAGTTCTTC. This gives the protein CASSEDGEYNEQFF.

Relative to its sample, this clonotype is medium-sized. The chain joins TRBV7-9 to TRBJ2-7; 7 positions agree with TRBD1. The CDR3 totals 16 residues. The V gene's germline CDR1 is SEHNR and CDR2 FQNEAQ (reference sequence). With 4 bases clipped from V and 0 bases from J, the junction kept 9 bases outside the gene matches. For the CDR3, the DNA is TGTGCCAGCAGCTCTAGTTTGGGGGACAGCTCCTACGAGCAGTACTTC. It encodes CASSSSLGDSSYEQYF.

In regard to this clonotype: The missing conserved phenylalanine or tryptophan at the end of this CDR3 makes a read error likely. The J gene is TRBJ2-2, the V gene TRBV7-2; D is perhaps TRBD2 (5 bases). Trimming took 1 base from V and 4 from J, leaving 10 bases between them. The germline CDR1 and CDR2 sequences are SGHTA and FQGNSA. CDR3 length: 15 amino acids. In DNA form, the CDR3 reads TGTGCCAGCAGCTTAGTATCGGGGATCACCGGGGAGCTGTTTTCT. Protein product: CASSLVSGITGELFS.

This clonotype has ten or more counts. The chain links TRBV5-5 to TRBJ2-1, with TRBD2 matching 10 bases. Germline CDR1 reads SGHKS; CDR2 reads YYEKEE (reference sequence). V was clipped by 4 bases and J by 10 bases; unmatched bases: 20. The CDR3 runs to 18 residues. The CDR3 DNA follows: TGTGCCAGCAGCGGAGAAACATCAGCGGGAGGGGCCATTGGGGAGCAGTTCTTC. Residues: CASSGETSAGGAIGEQFF. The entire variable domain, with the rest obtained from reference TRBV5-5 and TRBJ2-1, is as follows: DAGVTQSPTHLIKTRGQQVTLRCSPISGHKSVSWYQQVLGQGPQFIFQYYEKEERGRGNFPDRFSARQFPNYSSELNVNALLLGDSALYLCASSGETSAGGAIGEQFFGPGTRLTVL.

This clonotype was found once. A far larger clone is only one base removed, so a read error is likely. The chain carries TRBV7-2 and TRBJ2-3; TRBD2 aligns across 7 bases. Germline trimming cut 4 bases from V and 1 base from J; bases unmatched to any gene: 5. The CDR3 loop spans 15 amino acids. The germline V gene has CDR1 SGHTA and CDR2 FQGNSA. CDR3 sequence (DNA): TGTGCCAGCAGCTCTGGAGCGGGATGCACAGATACGCAGTATTTT. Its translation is CASSSGAGCTDTQYF.

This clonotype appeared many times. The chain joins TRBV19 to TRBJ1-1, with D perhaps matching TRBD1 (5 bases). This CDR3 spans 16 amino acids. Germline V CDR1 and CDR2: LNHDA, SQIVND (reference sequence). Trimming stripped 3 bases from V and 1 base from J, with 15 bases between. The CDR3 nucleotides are TGTGCCAGTAGTATTCCCCTCGCAGGGCCGAACACTGAAGCTTTCTTT. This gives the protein CASSIPLAGPNTEAFF.

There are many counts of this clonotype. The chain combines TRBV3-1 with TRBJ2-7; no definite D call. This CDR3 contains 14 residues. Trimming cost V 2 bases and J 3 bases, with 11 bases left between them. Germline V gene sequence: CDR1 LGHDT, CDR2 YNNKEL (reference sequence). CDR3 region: CASSQSLLHYEQYF. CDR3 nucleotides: TGTGCCAGCAGCCAATCCCTCCTACACTACGAGCAGTACTTC.

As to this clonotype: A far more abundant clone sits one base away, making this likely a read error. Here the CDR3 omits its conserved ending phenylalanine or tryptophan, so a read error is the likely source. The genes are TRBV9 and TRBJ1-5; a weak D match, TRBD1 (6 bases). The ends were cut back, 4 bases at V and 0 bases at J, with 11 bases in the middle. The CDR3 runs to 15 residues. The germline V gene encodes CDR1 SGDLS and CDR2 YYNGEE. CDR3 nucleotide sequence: TGTGCCAGCAGCTTAACAGGGAATAGCAATCAGCCCCAGCATTAT. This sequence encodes CASSLTGNSNQPQHY.

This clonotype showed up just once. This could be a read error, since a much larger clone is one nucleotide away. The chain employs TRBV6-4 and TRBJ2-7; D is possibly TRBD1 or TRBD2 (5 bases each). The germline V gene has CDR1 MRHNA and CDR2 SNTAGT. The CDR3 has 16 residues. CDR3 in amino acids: CASRRGPDVGTYGQYF. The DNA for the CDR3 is TGTGCCAGCAGACGAGGCCCGGACGTAGGGACGTACGGGCAGTACTTC.

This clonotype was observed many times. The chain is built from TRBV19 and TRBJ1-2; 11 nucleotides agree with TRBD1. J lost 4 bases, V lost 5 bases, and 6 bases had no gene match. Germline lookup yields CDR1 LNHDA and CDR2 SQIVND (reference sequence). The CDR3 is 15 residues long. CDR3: CASSGGTGGSYGYTF. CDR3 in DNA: TGTGCCAGTAGTGGTGGGACAGGGGGAAGCTATGGCTACACCTTC.

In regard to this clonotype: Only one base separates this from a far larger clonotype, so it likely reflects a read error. The CDR3 DNA follows: TGTGCCAGCAGTAGCAGTGGGGGGGAAGGGAACGAGCAGTACTTC. Its protein is CASSSSGGEGNEQYF. This sequence joins TRBV27 and TRBJ2-7, with TRBD2 matching over 7 bases. CDR3 length: 15 amino acids. J lost 5 bases, V lost 5 bases, and 12 bases had no gene match. Germline V gives CDR1 MNHEY, CDR2 SMNVEV (reference sequence).

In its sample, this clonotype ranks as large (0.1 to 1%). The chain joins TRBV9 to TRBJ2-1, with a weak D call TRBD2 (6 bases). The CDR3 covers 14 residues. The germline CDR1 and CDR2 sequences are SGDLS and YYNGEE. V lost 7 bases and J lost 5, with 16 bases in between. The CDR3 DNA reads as TGTGCCAGCGGCGGAGGGGACTTTCACAATGAGCAGTTCTTC. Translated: CASGGGDFHNEQFF.

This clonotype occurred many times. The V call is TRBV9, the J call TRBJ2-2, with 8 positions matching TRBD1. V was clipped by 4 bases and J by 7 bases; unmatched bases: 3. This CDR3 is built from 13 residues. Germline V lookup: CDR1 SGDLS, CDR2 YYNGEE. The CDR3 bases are TGTGCCAGCAGCCCGACAGGGGTCGGGGAGCTGTTTTTT. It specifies CASSPTGVGELFF.

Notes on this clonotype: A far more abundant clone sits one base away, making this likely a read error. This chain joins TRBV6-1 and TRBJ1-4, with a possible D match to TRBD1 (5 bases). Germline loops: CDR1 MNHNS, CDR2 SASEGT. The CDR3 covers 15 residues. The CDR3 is CASSPWGGTNKKLFF. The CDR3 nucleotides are TGTGCCAGCAGTCCCTGGGGGGGAACTAATAAAAAACTGTTTTTT.

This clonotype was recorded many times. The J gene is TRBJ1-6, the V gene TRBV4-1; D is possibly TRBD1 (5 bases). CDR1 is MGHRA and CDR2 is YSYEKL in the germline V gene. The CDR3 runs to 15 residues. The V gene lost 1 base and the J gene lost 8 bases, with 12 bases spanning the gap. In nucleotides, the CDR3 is TGCGCCAGCAGCCAAGTACGGGGCGATCATTCACCCCTCCACTTT. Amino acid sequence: CASSQVRGDHSPLHF.

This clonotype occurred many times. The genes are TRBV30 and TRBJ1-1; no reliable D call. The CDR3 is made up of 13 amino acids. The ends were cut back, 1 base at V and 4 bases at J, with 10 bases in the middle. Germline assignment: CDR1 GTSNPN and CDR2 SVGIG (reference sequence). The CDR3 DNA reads TGTGCCTGGAGTGGAGGATTCCGCACTGAAGCTTTCTTT. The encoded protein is CAWSGGFRTEAFF.

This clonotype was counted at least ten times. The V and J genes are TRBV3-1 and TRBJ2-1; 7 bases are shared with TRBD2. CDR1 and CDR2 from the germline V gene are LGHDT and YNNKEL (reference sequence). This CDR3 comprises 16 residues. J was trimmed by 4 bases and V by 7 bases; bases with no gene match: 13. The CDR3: CASTRGGGLVYNEQFF. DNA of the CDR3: TGTGCCAGCACCCGAGGTGGAGGACTAGTATACAATGAGCAGTTCTTC.

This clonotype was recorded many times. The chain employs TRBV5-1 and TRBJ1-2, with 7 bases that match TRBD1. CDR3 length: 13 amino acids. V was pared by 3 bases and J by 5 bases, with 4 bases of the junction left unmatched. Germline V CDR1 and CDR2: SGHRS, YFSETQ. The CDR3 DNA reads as TGCGCCAGCAGCTCCGGACAGGCTTATGGCTACACCTTC. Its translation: CASSSGQAYGYTF.